This T cell receptor beta chain was sequenced for a study of blood T cell repertoires in COVID-19. Study context: Some COVID-19 samples were acute and others convalescent; all came from the United States, Italy and Spain. PBMCs, B-cell-depleted T cells, or T cells provided the cDNA or gDNA that made up the material.

In the original workflow: Reference gene primer amplification gave nucleated cell count estimates. The table came from immunoSEQ multiplex PCR; TCRdb's copy has only in-frame clones and leaves some out. V and J calls and clone size are given by that table; D and trimming were obtained from the DNA. Here the sample spans 100,000 to 150,000 clones, over 75% being singletons. J was trimmed by 7 bases and V by 8 bases; bases with no gene match: 3. The CDR3 is made up of 12 amino acids. In germline, CDR1 is SNHLY, CDR2 FYNNEI. The sample consisted of peripheral blood. The receptor comes from an elderly man with active or convalescent COVID-19. This chain links TRBV2 with TRBJ2-1; 9 bases match TRBD1. The CDR3 reads CASGGTGNEQFF. CDR3 nucleotides: TGTGCCAGCGGGGGGACAGGGAATGAGCAGTTCTTC.